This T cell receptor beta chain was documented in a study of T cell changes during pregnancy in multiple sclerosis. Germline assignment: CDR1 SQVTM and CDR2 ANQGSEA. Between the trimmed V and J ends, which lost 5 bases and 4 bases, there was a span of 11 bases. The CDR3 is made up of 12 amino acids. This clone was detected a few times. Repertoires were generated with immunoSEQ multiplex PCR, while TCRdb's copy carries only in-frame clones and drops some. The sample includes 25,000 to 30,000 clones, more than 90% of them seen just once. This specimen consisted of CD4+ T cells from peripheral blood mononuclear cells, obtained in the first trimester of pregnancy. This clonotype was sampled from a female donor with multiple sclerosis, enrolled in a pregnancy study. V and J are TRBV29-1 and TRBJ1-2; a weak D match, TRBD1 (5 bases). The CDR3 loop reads CSVMQGGYGYTF. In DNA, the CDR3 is TGCAGCGTTATGCAGGGAGGCTATGGCTACACCTTC.